This TCR beta chain was profiled in a study of blood T cell repertoires in COVID-19 (dated by TCRdb to about 2020). Context from the whole study: Collaborator samples came from the United States, Italy and Spain and covered acute and convalescent phases of COVID-19. Nearly every sample came with metadata listing a de-identified subject ID, COVID-19 status, age in years and sex. Samples were obtained from the ongoing ImmuneRACE study (first 160 participants) and from roughly 1,300 subjects provided by 6 global collaborators. The repertoires were released in a freely available public database intended as a resource for research on the immune response to SARS-CoV-2. Deeply sampled blood TCRbeta repertoires from subjects exposed to, actively infected with, or recovered from COVID-19 were included in the dataset. HLA class I and class II types, where available, came from metadata supplied by the sample provider rather than from assay-based typing. The material from the prospective study consisted of cDNA or gDNA derived from T cells, B-cell-depleted T cells, or PBMCs.

The immunoSEQ Assay, a bias-controlled multiplex PCR, was used to amplify TCRbeta CDR3 regions from genomic DNA. As for the authors' bioinformatics: Nucleated cell counts per sample were estimated from amplification of reference gene primers within the assay. To quantify the absolute abundance of each unique TCRbeta CDR3 rearrangement, sequence reads were collapsed and filtered. For each sample, productive Simpson clonality was calculated as the square root of Simpson's diversity index over productive rearrangements. TCRdb stores this immuneACCESS table with in-frame sequences only. Part of the clones is absent; in the studies checked, under half of the shortfall reflects unresolved V genes, and no reason is known for the rest. V and J calls and clone size are copied from that table; D and trimming were computed from the DNA. Here the sample has about 130,000 clones; approximately 85% occur a single time. About 18% of the sample goes to the ten largest clones.

Study-wide findings and limitations: Clinical and demographic metadata were provided uncurated, with the amount varying by source and participant.

This clone was picked up one time. No antigen is known for it. No qualities accompany the bases; no much larger clone lies one base away. CDR3 length: 15 amino acids, cysteine to phenylalanine. Just the 45-base CDR3 DNA is kept, in frame starting at base 1. After removal of 4 bases from V and 4 bases from J, the junction retains 7 bases not matched to a gene. Via the germline V gene, CDR1 is MGHRA and CDR2 YSYEKL. One collaborating source in Seattle enrolled patients during active infection and followed them longitudinally through the course of disease. Collaborating institutions collected whole blood in K2EDTA tubes following their own protocols. Collaborator samples were shipped for TCRbeta analysis as frozen whole blood, isolated PBMCs, or DNA extracted from either sample type.

Sequencing was done on a sample of peripheral blood. The rearrangement combines TRBV4-1 with TRBJ2-3; 8 central bases correspond to TRBD2. The source of this sequence is a man between 25 and 39 years old with COVID-19, enrolled during active disease. In nucleotides, the sequence is TGCGCCAGCAGCCCTCGGGAGGGGCAAGCAGATACGCAGTATTTT. The encoded protein is CASSPREGQADTQYF.